The next 3 T cell receptor beta chains were all read from a single sample in a study of regulatory and conventional T cells in RAG deficiency. The sorted regulatory T cells were CD4+, CD25-high and CD127-low, with genomic DNA sequenced. Profiled with immunoSEQ multiplex PCR; TCRdb holds only in-frame clones, not every one. The sample has tens of thousands of clones, 85% to 95% seen once. Separately, the same data were catalogued under a study of regulatory T cells. That paper states: The primer mix had 52 TRBV and 13 TRBJ primers.

Sequencing was performed on Tregs sorted from blood. The receptors shown here come from a human donor in good health.

J is TRBJ2-3 and V is TRBV19, with 8 bases that match TRBD2. Looked up from germline, CDR1 is LNHDA and CDR2 is SQIVND (reference sequence). The junction had 4 bases not matched to a gene; V was cut back by 5 bases and J by 3 bases. The CDR3 has 14 residues. CDR3 sequence: CASSLGGATDTQYF. The CDR3 coding sequence is TGTGCCAGTAGTCTCGGGGGGGCTACAGATACGCAGTATTTT.

CDR3 amino acids: CASSLGLAGGRRDTQYF. In DNA, the CDR3 is TGTGCCAGCAGTTTAGGACTAGCGGGGGGGCGGAGAGATACGCAGTATTTT. This chain joins TRBV28 and TRBJ2-3, with 15 bases aligning to TRBD2. V lost 2 bases, J lost 5 bases, and 5 bases stayed unmatched. The CDR3 loop spans 17 amino acids. The germline CDR1 and CDR2 sequences are MDHEN and SYDVKM.

In this sample, this clone turned up once. CDR3 bases: TGTGCCAGCAGTTACTCGACTAGCGGGGGGGCAAATACGCAGTATTTT. Protein sequence: CASSYSTSGGANTQYF. This chain links TRBV6-5 with TRBJ2-3, with 14 bases that match TRBD2. After removal of 0 bases from V and 7 bases from J, the junction contained 3 bases not matched to a gene. This CDR3 has 16 amino acids. CDR1 MNHEY and CDR2 SVGAGI come from the germline V gene.